This TCR beta chain was sequenced in a study of T cell repertoires in cytomegalovirus infection. The study's findings and limits: Identification of carriers of CMV plus the relevant HLA was achieved through cumulative public TCR beta family frequency.

The CDR3 covers 15 residues. The germline V and J ends were trimmed by 8 bases and 2 bases, with 16 bases remaining between them. In germline, CDR1 is SGHDN, CDR2 FVKESK. Using its own MiXCR run on the reads, TCRdb lists one record per CDR3 protein. Counted here are 450,000 to 650,000 distinct CDR3 sequences, around 27% occurring once; the ten biggest clones make up less than 15%. This clonotype was counted only a few times. What it recognizes is unknown. Sequenced sample: PBMCs. The chain combines TRBV14 with TRBJ1-3; D gene unclear. This clonotype originated in a human donor in good health (CMV status not recorded). Some clones in this sample may be carry-over from other donors' samples. In DNA form, the CDR3 reads TGTGCCAGCGCCGTGGTTGGAGGACCTGGAAACACCATATATTTT. It yields the protein CASAVVGGPGNTIYF.